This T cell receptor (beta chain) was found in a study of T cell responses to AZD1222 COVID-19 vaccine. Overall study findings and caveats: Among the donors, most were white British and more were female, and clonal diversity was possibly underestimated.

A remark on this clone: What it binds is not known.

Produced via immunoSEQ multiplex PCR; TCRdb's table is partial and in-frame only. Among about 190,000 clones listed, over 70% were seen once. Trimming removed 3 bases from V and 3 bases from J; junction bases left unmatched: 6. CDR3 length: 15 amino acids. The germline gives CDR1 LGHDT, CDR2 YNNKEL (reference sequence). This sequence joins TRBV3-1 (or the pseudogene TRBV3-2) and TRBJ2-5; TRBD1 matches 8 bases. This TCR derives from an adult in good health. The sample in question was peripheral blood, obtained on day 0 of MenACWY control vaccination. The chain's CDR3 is CASSHPQGGKETQYF. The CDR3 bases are TGTGCCAGCAGCCATCCACAGGGGGGAAAAGAGACCCAGTACTTC.